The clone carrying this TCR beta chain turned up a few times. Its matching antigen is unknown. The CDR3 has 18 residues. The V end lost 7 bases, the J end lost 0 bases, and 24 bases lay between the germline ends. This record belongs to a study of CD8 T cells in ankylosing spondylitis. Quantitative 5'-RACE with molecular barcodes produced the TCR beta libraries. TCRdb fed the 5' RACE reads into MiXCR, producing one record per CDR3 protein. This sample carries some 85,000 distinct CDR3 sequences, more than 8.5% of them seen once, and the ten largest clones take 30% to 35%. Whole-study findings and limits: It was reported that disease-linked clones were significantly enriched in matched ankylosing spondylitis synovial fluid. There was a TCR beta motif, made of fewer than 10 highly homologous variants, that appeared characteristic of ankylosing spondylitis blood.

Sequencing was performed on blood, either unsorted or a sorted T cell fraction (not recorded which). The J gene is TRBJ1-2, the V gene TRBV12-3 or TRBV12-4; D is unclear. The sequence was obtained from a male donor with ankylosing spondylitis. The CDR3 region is CASTRNFGVYRTNYGYTF. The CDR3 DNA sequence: TGTGCCAGCACCCGAAATTTCGGGGTTTACCGCACTAACTATGGCTACACCTTC.